The subject of this entry is one T cell receptor (beta chain). This record belongs to a study of shared T cell receptors in the human thymus. CDR1 and CDR2 from the germline V gene are SQVTM and ANQGSEA. CDR3 length equals 13 residues. V shed 6 bases, J shed 7 bases, and the junction held 6 bases outside the gene matches. The table came from immunoSEQ multiplex PCR; TCRdb's copy has only in-frame clones and leaves some out. This table has roughly 700,000 clones, 88% appearing once. These data were also filed under a second study, of human thymus T cells.

The material sequenced was thymocytes. The sequence was obtained from a boy younger than two with a congenital heart defect. The genes are TRBV29-1 and TRBJ1-2; TRBD1 agrees at 12 bases. The CDR3 nucleotides are TGCAGCGTGCGGGGACAGGGGGCGCTTGGCTACACCTTC. It encodes CSVRGQGALGYTF.